What follows is one TCR beta chain and its context. Stated treatment: roughly 19 received Ad26.COV2.S at low or high dose, single or two shots; about 5 received placebo; per-sample allocation not given. Following the first vaccine or placebo injection, samples were taken on day 63. The protocol was immunoSEQ multiplex PCR, while the TCRdb copy is restricted to in-frame clones and leaves out a portion. Of around 400,000 clones in the sample, roughly four fifths are singletons; the top ten hold around 7%. The length of the CDR3 is 14 residues. V lost 3 bases and J 2 bases, leaving 10 bases between the germline ends. Germline V CDR1 and CDR2: SNHLY, FYNNEI. This entry belongs to a study of Ad26.COV2.S vaccination and SARS-CoV-2 variants.

The chain couples TRBV2 to TRBJ2-5; D is unresolved. The specimen was peripheral blood, collected in a trial of Ad26.COV2.S vaccine versus placebo. The TCR originated in a person between 18 and 59 years old who received the Ad26.COV2.S COVID-19 vaccine or a placebo. The CDR3 region is CASSDGLPQETQYF. DNA of the CDR3: TGTGCCAGCAGTGATGGCTTGCCTCAAGAGACCCAGTACTTC.